This T cell receptor (beta chain) was observed in a study of CXCR3-negative and CXCR3-positive naive CD8 T cells. General study results and limits: Partially decreased CXCR3 expression was recorded after cryopreservation, and fresh PBMCs were used in most assays. The study found that naive CXCR3-negative and CXCR3-positive cells shared TRBV-TRBJ usage, while memory cells differed.

UMI labels and 5' RACE were used to prepare the TRB cDNA libraries. Reanalyzing the 5' RACE reads, TCRdb keeps one entry per CDR3 protein, without DNA. Its table records 30,000 to 40,000 distinct CDR3 sequences. The CDR3 sequence is 14 residues long. CDR1 and CDR2 (germline): MNHEY, SMNVEV (reference sequence). Comments on this clonotype: Its antigen remains unknown.

V and J are TRBV27 and TRBJ2-3; TCRdb picks TRBD1, but there is no DNA to check that call. The specimen sequenced was memory CD8+ T cells from blood. This sequence was found in a human donor in good health. Some clones in this sample may be carry-over from other donors' samples. The CDR3 loop is CASSTVPTTDTQYF.